This paragraph covers one T cell receptor beta chain sequence. Its antigen is not known. The sample is drawn from a study of shared clonotypes between healthy human individuals. About the research overall: A donor's plate count was three for CD4 naive and three for CD4 memory; CD8 naive had two and CD8 memory one.

Study-level points and caveats: A reduction in generation probabilities was seen for non-shared clonotypes relative to those shared by all four donors. Across subsets, estimated richness was generally greater for naive than for memory populations.

CDR3 length: 13 amino acids. Germline CDR1 reads SEHNR; CDR2 reads FQNEAQ (reference sequence). The trim removed 3 bases at V and 8 bases at J, leaving 6 bases unmatched. The method was immunoSEQ multiplex PCR; TCRdb's version includes in-frame clones alone and lacks a portion of them. The sample yields about 2 million clones, about 95% seen once. The naive CD8 subset, CD45RO-negative cells positively selected for CCR7, excluded terminally differentiated effector memory CD45RA+ cells. Every contributor of samples was a Caucasian grown-up residing in Nashville, Tennessee. The receptor's source is a young man in good health. The V and J genes are TRBV7-9 and TRBJ1-1; TRBD1 aligns across 7 bases. The material sequenced was naive CD8+ T cells sorted from blood. CDR3 amino acids: CASSFVQGWEAFF. As DNA, the CDR3 is TGTGCCAGCAGCTTTGTACAGGGGTGGGAAGCTTTCTTT.